Presented here are 28 T cell receptor beta chains from one specimen sequenced in a study of T-cell memory formation after mild COVID-19 (dated by TCRdb to the early 2020s). Library generation was performed with 5' RACE. The data were produced on an Illumina NovaSeq 6000. TCRdb reprocessed the public reads (quality trimming at Q25 with fastp, clone calling with MiXCR) and kept in-frame beta chains. Rows with one shared CDR3 protein collapse into an entry with the most common genes and DNA. Counted in this sample were about 320,000 distinct CDR3 sequences; around 15% of them appeared once. The ten top clones hold 21% of the sample. The sequenced sample consisted of PBMCs or a T cell subset sorted from them (not recorded which). These receptor sequences come from a man between 18 and 29 years old who had mild COVID-19 (a few samples of this study predate the infection). The sample titles of this study are shuffled in the database, so cell type and time point are left out; the donor was told from shared clones.

CDR3 bases: TGTGCCAGCAGTTTAGGGGTAGCGGGGGCGCAAATGTACGTC. Translated, it gives CASSLGVAGAQMYV. V is TRBV27 and J is TRBJ2-7, with 9 positions matching TRBD2. Germline V gives CDR1 MNHEY, CDR2 SMNVEV (reference sequence). The CDR3 totals 14 residues. The V segment lost 2 bases and the J segment 12 bases; nucleotides outside the gene matches: 11.

This clonotype was observed a few times. The CDR3, as DNA: TGTGCCAGCAGCTTGTTCCGGGGATGGCCCCTCCACTTT. Protein: CASSLFRGWPLHF. The gene calls are TRBV7-3 and TRBJ1-6; no definite D call. V lost 3 bases and J lost 13, with 13 bases in between. CDR3 length: 13 amino acids. CDR1 is SGHTA and CDR2 is FQGTGA in the germline V gene.

The table lists this clonotype with many counts. The V gene is TRBV4-1, the J gene TRBJ1-1; D is perhaps TRBD1 (5 bases). Trimming took 1 base from V and 5 from J, leaving 5 bases between them. The CDR3 spans 12 residues. Germline V gene sequence: CDR1 MGHRA, CDR2 YSYEKL. CDR3 in amino acids: CASSQGQTEAFF. The CDR3 DNA is TGCGCCAGCAGCCAAGGACAGACTGAAGCTTTCTTT.

The V call is TRBV20-1, the J call TRBJ2-1; D is possibly TRBD2 (7 bases). Trimming pared 3 bases from V and 5 bases from J, leaving 14 bases between. The CDR3 spans 14 residues. Per germline, CDR1 DFQATT and CDR2 SNEGSKA (reference sequence). The CDR3 nucleotides are TGCAGTGCTAGTGTCGGCGGGGGCCACAATGAGCAGTTCTTC. This encodes CSASVGGGHNEQFF.

This clonotype has at least ten counts. The chain employs TRBV7-9 and TRBJ2-5; D unresolved. V lost 2 bases to trimming and J lost 2 bases, with 3 bases between them. The germline V gene encodes CDR1 SEHNR and CDR2 FQNEAQ (reference sequence). The CDR3 loop spans 12 amino acids. In DNA, the CDR3 is TGTGCCAGCAGCTTAAATCAAGAGACCCAGTACTTC. Its protein is CASSLNQETQYF.

This clonotype showed up many times. This chain uses TRBV3-1 with TRBJ2-7; TRBD1 agrees at 7 bases. Trimming took 6 bases from V and 2 from J; bases not matched to a gene: 1. Germline CDR1 and CDR2: LGHDT and YNNKEL (reference sequence). This CDR3 contains 12 residues. The CDR3 DNA follows: TGTGCCAGCAGTACAGGGGCCTACGAGCAGTACTTC. This encodes CASSTGAYEQYF.

The CDR3 nucleotides are TGTGCCAGCAGCCCCCCAGGGACCAGGGGAAACACCATATATTTT. This gives the protein CASSPPGTRGNTIYF. The V call is TRBV7-2, the J call TRBJ1-3; D perhaps matches TRBD1 (5 bases). The V gene's germline CDR1 is SGHTA and CDR2 FQGNSA. This CDR3 comprises 15 residues. V was trimmed by 5 bases and J by 4 bases, leaving 15 bases between them.

This clonotype was seen a few times. CDR3 coding DNA: TGTGCCAGCAGTTTATCGAGGACACTGGATGTAAAGCAGTACTTC. Translated: CASSLSRTLDVKQYF. The genes are TRBV27 and TRBJ2-7; TRBD1 is a possible D gene (5 bases). Germline CDR1 is MNHEY and CDR2 is SMNVEV (reference sequence). V was pared by 0 bases and J by 8 bases, with 17 bases between. CDR3 length: 15 residues.

V usage is TRBV7-3 and J usage is TRBJ1-3, with no clear D. Germline assignment: CDR1 SGHTA and CDR2 FQGTGA. The germline V and J ends were trimmed by 8 bases and 9 bases, with 14 bases remaining between them. The CDR3 has 12 amino acids. CDR3 in DNA: TGTGCCAGCGGTACGGGGTCTGGCACCATATATTTT. Residues: CASGTGSGTIYF.

This clonotype was observed many times. The V call is TRBV7-2, the J call TRBJ2-7, with TRBD2 matching over 8 bases. Germline CDR1 and CDR2: SGHTA and FQGNSA. This CDR3 is 15 amino acids long. Trimming cost V 5 bases and J 0 bases; bases outside gene matches: 6. The CDR3 protein is CASSARGGSSYEQYF. In nucleotides, the CDR3 is TGTGCCAGCAGCGCCCGGGGGGGAAGCTCCTACGAGCAGTACTTC.

The chain joins TRBV5-1 to TRBJ2-1, with D perhaps matching TRBD2 (6 bases). V gave up 0 bases and J gave up 0 bases, with 19 bases separating them. The germline V gene encodes CDR1 SGHRS and CDR2 YFSETQ. The CDR3 runs 19 residues. The CDR3 protein is CASSLDSAGRRSSYNEQFF. CDR3 coding DNA: TGCGCCAGCAGCTTGGACTCCGCGGGGCGCCGGAGCTCCTACAATGAGCAGTTCTTC. The variable domain in full, completed from reference TRBV5-1 and TRBJ2-1, reads KAGVTQTPRYLIKTRGQQVTLSCSPISGHRSVSWYQQTPGQGLQFLFEYFSETQRNKGNFPGRFSGRQFSNSRSEMNVSTLELGDSALYLCASSLDSAGRRSSYNEQFFGPGTRLTVL.

This clonotype was counted a few times. Here the CDR3 DNA reads TGCGCCAGCAGCGTACTAGCGGGGGCCCACAATGAGCAGTTCTTC. Amino acids: CASSVLAGAHNEQFF. The V gene is TRBV5-1, the J gene TRBJ2-1; 11 bases line up with TRBD2. CDR1 SGHRS and CDR2 YFSETQ come from the germline V gene. The ends lost 4 bases at V and 5 bases at J; junction bases unmatched: 5. The CDR3 loop spans 15 amino acids.

This clonotype was observed a few times. The J gene is TRBJ2-1, the V gene TRBV10-3; either TRBD1 or TRBD2 may fit D (6 bases each). V lost 0 bases to trimming and J lost 6 bases, with 15 bases between them. The CDR3 runs to 16 residues. The V gene's germline CDR1 is ENHRY and CDR2 SYGVKD. CDR3 DNA sequence: TGTGCCATCAGTGAGTCGGGGGCTAGCGTTGGCAATGAGCAGTTCTTC. The encoded protein is CAISESGASVGNEQFF.

The gene calls are TRBV9 and TRBJ2-3; no firm D call. The CDR3 is made up of 14 amino acids. V was trimmed by 2 bases and J by 2 bases, leaving 9 bases between them. Germline loops: CDR1 SGDLS, CDR2 YYNGEE. CDR3 coding DNA: TGTGCCAGCAGCGTGGGCTACCTCACAGATACGCAGTATTTT. It is translated as CASSVGYLTDTQYF.

This clonotype was seen repeatedly, ten times or more. The chain links TRBV3-1 to TRBJ2-5; D remains ambiguous. Germline assignment: CDR1 LGHDT and CDR2 YNNKEL (reference sequence). V dropped 1 base and J dropped 4 bases, with 7 bases sitting between them. This CDR3 contains 13 residues. Here the CDR3 reads CASSQGVGETQYF. DNA for the CDR3: TGTGCCAGCAGCCAAGGGGTTGGAGAGACCCAGTACTTC.

This rearrangement joins TRBV3-1 to TRBJ2-1; D is ambiguous. Germline V gene sequence: CDR1 LGHDT, CDR2 YNNKEL (reference sequence). V shed 2 bases and J shed 5 bases, with 7 bases lying between them. The CDR3 spans 13 residues. The CDR3 nucleotides read TGTGCCAGCAGCCAAAACCGCAACAATGAGCAGTTCTTC. Translating it yields CASSQNRNNEQFF.

The chain is built from TRBV7-8 and TRBJ2-2, with TRBD2 matching 7 bases. The ends lost 8 bases at V and 0 bases at J; junction bases unmatched: 3. Looked up from germline, CDR1 is SGHVS and CDR2 is FQNEAQ. The CDR3 length is 14 residues. The CDR3 DNA sequence: TGTGCCAGCGATGCGGGGGCGAACACCGGGGAGCTGTTTTTT. It is translated as CASDAGANTGELFF.

This clonotype has more than one count but fewer than ten. The chain employs TRBV12-3 or TRBV12-4 and TRBJ1-1, with a possible D match to TRBD1 (5 bases). The ends were cut back, 1 base at V and 4 bases at J, with 10 bases in the middle. The CDR3 length is 14 residues. The CDR3 DNA follows: TGTGCCAGCAGTTTAGACGACAGAGCCACTGAAGCTTTCTTT. It codes for CASSLDDRATEAFF.

This clonotype was counted at least ten times. The chain has TRBV30 and TRBJ1-2; no clear D gene. Germline V CDR1 and CDR2: GTSNPN, SVGIG (reference sequence). V lost 0 bases and J 0 bases, leaving 5 bases between the germline ends. The CDR3 contains 13 residues. This chain's CDR3 is CAWSVEANYGYTF. The CDR3 coding sequence is TGTGCCTGGAGTGTGGAAGCTAACTATGGCTACACCTTC.

V is TRBV3-1 and J is TRBJ2-1; possibly TRBD2 for D (6 bases). Germline lookup yields CDR1 LGHDT and CDR2 YNNKEL (reference sequence). The germline V and J ends were trimmed by 7 bases and 7 bases, with 20 bases remaining between them. CDR3 length equals 15 residues. DNA for the CDR3: TGTGCCAGCACCCCACGGACCACCCGGGGGAATGAGCAGTTCTTC. It is translated as CASTPRTTRGNEQFF.

J is TRBJ2-5 and V is TRBV11-2; D not resolved. Germline V gene lookup returns CDR1 SGHAT and CDR2 FQNNGV. V was trimmed by 0 bases and J by 10 bases, leaving 12 bases between them. This CDR3 contains 13 residues. In DNA form, the CDR3 reads TGTGCCAGCAGCTTAGATGAGCACCACGTCCAGTACTTC. This sequence encodes CASSLDEHHVQYF.

The CDR3 bases are TGTGCCAGCAGCGAAGGGACAGGTCTCTCCGGGGAGCTGTTTTTT. Its protein product is CASSEGTGLSGELFF. This chain links TRBV9 with TRBJ2-2, with 8 positions matching TRBD1. With V trimmed by 3 bases and J by 6 bases, 7 bases remained unmatched. CDR3 size: 15 residues. The germline CDR1 and CDR2 sequences are SGDLS and YYNGEE.

The rearrangement links TRBV7-2 to TRBJ2-3; D is ambiguous. The CDR3 is 13 amino acids. With 4 bases removed from V and 2 bases from J, the gap between germline ends came to 7 bases. The V gene's germline CDR1 is SGHTA and CDR2 FQGNSA. In DNA, the CDR3 is TGTGCCAGCAGCTGGAAACCCACAGATACGCAGTATTTT. It is translated as CASSWKPTDTQYF.

The chain has TRBV9 and TRBJ1-3; D remains unclear. The CDR3 totals 13 residues. The V end was cut by 0 bases, the J end by 4 bases, with 5 bases between. The germline CDR1 and CDR2 sequences are SGDLS and YYNGEE. CDR3 residues: CASSVGDGNTIYF. CDR3 sequence (DNA): TGTGCCAGCAGCGTAGGAGACGGAAACACCATATATTTT.

This CDR3 is CASSQTSGGADEQFF. Here the CDR3 DNA reads TGTGCCAGCAGCCAGACTAGCGGGGGGGCGGATGAGCAGTTCTTC. The chain combines TRBV6-2 or TRBV6-3 with TRBJ2-1; 14 nucleotides match TRBD2. Trimming at V came to 6 bases and at J to 8 bases, leaving 6 bases not matched to a gene. The CDR3 contains 15 residues. CDR1 is MNHEY and CDR2 is SVGEGT in the germline V gene.

The chain couples TRBV18 to TRBJ2-5, with D possibly TRBD2 on 5 matching bases. V lost 3 bases and J lost 2, with 10 bases in between. The CDR3 is 14 amino acids. Germline V gene sequence: CDR1 KGHSH, CDR2 LQKENI. DNA for the CDR3: TGTGCCAGCTCACCGCTGAGGGTACAAGAGACCCAGTACTTC. Its protein is CASSPLRVQETQYF.

The chain recombines TRBV6-1 with TRBJ2-7; the D gene is possibly TRBD1 (5 bases). The CDR3 is made up of 15 amino acids. Per germline, CDR1 MNHNS and CDR2 SASEGT. V was shortened by 3 bases and J by 5 bases, with 17 bases between the two germline ends. The CDR3 sequence: CASSEFGQGSNEQYV. The CDR3 DNA reads TGTGCCAGCAGTGAGTTTGGGCAGGGTTCGAACGAGCAGTACGTC.

In its sample, this clonotype was seen a few times. The chain carries TRBV20-1 and TRBJ2-5; 8 positions agree with TRBD2. CDR1 is DFQATT, CDR2 SNEGSKA, per germline (reference sequence). With 4 bases clipped from V and 5 bases from J, the junction kept 15 bases outside the gene matches. This CDR3 is 16 amino acids long. In nucleotides, the CDR3 is TGCAGTGCTACTGACTTCCGACTAGCGAGAATGGAGACCCAGTACTTC. This encodes CSATDFRLARMETQYF.